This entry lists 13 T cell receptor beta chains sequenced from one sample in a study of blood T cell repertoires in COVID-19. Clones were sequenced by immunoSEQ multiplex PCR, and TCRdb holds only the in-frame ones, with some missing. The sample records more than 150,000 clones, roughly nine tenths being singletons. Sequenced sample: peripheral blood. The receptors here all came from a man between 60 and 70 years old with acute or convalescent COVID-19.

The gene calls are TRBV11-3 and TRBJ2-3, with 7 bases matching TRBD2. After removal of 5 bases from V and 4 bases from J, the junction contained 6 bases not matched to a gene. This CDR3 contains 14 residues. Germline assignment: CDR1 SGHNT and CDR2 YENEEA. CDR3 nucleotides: TGTGCCAGCAGCCCTCGACTAGCTTCAGATACGCAGTATTTT. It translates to CASSPRLASDTQYF.

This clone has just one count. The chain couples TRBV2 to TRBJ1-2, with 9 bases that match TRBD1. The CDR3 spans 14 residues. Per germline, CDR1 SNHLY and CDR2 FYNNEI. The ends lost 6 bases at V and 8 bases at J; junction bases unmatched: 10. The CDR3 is CASSRRQGDRGYTF. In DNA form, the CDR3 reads TGTGCCAGCAGCCGCAGACAGGGGGACAGGGGCTACACCTTC. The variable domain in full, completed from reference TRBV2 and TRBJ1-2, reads EPEVTQTPSHQVTQMGQEVILRCVPISNHLYFYWYRQILGQKVEFLVSFYNNEISEKSEIFDDQFSVERPDGSNFTLKIRSTKLEDSAMYFCASSRRQGDRGYTFGSGTRLTVV.

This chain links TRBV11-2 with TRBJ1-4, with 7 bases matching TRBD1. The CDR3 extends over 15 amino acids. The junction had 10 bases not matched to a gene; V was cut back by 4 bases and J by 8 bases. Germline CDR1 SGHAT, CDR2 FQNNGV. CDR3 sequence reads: CASSSLTGAGEKLFF. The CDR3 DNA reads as TGTGCCAGCAGCTCCCTTACAGGGGCGGGCGAAAAACTGTTTTTT.

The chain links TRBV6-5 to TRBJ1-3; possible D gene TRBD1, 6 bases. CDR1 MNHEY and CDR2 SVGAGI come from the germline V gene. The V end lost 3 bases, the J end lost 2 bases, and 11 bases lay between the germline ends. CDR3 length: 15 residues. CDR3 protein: CASSYGGRAGNTIYF. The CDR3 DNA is TGTGCCAGCAGTTATGGGGGCAGGGCTGGAAACACCATATATTTT.

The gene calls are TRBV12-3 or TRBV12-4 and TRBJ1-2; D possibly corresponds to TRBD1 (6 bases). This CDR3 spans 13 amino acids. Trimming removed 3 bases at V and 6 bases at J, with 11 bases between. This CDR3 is CASSLNRVDGYTF. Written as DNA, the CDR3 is TGTGCCAGCAGTTTGAACAGGGTAGATGGCTACACCTTC.

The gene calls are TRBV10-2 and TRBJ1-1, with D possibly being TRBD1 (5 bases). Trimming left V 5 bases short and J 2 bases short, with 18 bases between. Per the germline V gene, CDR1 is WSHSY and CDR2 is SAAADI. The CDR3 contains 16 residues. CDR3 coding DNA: TGCGCCAGCAGTTGGGGTGGTAGCGGGGGAAACACTGAAGCTTTCTTT. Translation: CASSWGGSGGNTEAFF.

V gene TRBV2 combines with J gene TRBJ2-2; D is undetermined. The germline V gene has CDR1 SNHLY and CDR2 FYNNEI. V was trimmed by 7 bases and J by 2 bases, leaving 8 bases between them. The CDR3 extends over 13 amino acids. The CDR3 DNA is TGTGCCAGCAATACTATAAACACCGGGGAGCTGTTTTTT. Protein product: CASNTINTGELFF.

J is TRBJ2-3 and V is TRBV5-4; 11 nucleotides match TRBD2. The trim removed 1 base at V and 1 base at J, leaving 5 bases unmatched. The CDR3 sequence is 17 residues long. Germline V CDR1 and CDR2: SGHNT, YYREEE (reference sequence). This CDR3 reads CASSLTQLAGGTDTQYF. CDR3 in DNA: TGTGCCAGCAGCTTGACCCAACTAGCGGGGGGCACAGATACGCAGTATTTT.

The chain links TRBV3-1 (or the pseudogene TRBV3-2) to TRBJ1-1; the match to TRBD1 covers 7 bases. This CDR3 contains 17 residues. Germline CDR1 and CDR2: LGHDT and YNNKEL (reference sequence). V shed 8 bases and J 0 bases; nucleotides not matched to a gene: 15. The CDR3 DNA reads TGTGCCAGCGTAAAAGAGGGGGCAGGGATTATGAACACTGAAGCTTTCTTT. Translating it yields CASVKEGAGIMNTEAFF.

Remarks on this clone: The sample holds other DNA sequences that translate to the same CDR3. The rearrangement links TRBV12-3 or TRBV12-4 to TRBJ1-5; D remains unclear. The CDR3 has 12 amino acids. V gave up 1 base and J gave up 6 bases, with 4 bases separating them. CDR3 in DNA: TGTGCCAGCAGTTTAGGCGGTCAGCCCCAGCATTTT. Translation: CASSLGGQPQHF.

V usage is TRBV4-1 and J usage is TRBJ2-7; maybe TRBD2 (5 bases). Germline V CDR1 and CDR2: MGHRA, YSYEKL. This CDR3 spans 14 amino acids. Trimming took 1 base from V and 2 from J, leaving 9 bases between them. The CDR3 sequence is CASSQGTVAYEQYF. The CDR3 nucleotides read TGCGCCAGCAGCCAAGGGACTGTAGCCTACGAGCAGTACTTC.

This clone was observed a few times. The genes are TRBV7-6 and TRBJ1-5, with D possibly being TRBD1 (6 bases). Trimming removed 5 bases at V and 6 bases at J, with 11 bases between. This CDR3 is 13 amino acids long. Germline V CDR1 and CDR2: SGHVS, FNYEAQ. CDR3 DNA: TGTGCCAGCAGCCCAGGACAGAGTCAGCCCCAGCATTTT. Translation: CASSPGQSQPQHF.

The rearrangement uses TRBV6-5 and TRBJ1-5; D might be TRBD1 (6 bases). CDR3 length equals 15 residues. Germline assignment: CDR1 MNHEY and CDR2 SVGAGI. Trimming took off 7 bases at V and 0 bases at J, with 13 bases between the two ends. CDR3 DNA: TGTGCCAGCACCACGGACAGATTTAGCAATCAGCCCCAGCATTTT. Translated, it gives CASTTDRFSNQPQHF.